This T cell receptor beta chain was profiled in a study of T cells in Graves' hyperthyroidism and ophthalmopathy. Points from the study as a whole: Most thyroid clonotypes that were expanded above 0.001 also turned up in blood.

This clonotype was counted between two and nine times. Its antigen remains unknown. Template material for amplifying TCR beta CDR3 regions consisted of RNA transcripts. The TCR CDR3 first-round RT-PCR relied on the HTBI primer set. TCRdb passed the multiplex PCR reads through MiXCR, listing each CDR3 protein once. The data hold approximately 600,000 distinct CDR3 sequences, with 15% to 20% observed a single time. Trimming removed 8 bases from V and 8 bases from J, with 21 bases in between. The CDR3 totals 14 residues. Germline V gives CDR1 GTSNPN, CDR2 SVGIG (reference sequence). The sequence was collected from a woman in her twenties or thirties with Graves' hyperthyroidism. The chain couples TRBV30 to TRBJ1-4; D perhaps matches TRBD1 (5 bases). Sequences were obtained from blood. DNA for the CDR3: TGTGCCATAACAAGGGACCGCCTTAGGGAAAAACTGTTTTTT. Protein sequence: CAITRDRLREKLFF.